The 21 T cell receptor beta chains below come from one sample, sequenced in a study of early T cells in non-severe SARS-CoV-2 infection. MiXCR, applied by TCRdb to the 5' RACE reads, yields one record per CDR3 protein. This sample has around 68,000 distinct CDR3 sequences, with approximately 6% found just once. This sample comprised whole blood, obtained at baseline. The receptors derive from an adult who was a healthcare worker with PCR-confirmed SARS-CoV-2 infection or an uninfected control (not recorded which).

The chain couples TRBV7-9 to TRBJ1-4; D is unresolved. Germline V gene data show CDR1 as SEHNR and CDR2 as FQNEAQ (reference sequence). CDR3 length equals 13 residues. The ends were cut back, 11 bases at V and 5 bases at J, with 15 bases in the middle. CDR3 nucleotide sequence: TGTGCCGGCCAAGGTGGTTTGAATGAAAAACTGTTTTTT. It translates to CAGQGGLNEKLFF.

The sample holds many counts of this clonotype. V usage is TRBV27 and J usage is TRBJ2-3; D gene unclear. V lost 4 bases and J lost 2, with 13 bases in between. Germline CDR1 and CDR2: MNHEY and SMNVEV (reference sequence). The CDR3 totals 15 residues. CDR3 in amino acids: CASSSKPTPTDTQYF. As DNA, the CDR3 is TGTGCCAGCAGTTCAAAACCTACACCCACAGATACGCAGTATTTT.

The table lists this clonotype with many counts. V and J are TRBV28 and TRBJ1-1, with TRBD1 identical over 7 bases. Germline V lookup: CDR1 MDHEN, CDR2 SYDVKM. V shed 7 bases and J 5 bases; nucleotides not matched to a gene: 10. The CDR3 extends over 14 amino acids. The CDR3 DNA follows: TGTGCCAGCAACATCGCGACAGGGAATACTGAAGCTTTCTTT. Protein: CASNIATGNTEAFF.

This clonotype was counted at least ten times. DNA of the CDR3: TGTGCCAGCAGTCCATGGGACGGTAATCAGCCCCAGCATTTT. Amino acid sequence: CASSPWDGNQPQHF. V is TRBV27 and J is TRBJ1-5; D is perhaps TRBD1 (5 bases). V was cut by 5 bases and J by 4 bases, with 12 bases left in between. Germline CDR1 is MNHEY and CDR2 is SMNVEV (reference sequence). The length of the CDR3 is 14 residues.

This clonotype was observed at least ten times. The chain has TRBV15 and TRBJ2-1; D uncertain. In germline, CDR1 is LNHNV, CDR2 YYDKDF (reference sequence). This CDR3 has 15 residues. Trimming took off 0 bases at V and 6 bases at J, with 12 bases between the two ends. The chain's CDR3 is CATSRDRVVSNEQFF. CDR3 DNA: TGTGCCACCAGCAGAGATCGGGTTGTAAGCAATGAGCAGTTCTTC.

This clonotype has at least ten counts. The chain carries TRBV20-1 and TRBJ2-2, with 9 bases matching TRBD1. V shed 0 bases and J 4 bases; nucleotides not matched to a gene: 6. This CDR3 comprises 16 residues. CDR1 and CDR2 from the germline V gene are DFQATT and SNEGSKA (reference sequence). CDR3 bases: TGCAGTGCTAGAGAGGCCGGACAGGGGCCCACCGGGGAGCTGTTTTTT. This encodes CSAREAGQGPTGELFF.

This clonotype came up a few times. Here the CDR3 DNA reads TGTGCCAGTAGTATGGTGCGCAGGGCTCCCGGGAATGAGCAGTTCTTC. It is translated as CASSMVRRAPGNEQFF. The rearrangement uses TRBV19 and TRBJ2-1; possible D gene TRBD1, 5 bases. Germline V gene lookup returns CDR1 LNHDA and CDR2 SQIVND (reference sequence). V was cut by 3 bases and J by 7 bases, with 19 bases left in between. This CDR3 is 16 amino acids long.

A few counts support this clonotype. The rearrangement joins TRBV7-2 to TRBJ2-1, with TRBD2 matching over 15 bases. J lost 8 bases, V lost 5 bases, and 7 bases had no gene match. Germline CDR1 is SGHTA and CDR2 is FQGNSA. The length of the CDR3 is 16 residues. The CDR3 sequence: CASSPQGLAGGHEQFF. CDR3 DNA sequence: TGTGCCAGCAGCCCCCAGGGACTAGCGGGAGGCCATGAGCAGTTCTTC. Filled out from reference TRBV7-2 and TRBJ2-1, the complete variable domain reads GAGVSQSPSNKVTEKGKDVELRCDPISGHTALYWYRQSLGQGLEFLIYFQGNSAPDKSGLPSDRFSAERTGGSVSTLTIQRTQQEDSAVYLCASSPQGLAGGHEQFFGPGTRLTVL.

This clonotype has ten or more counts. CDR3 sequence reads: CASSRRTSGRAHTGELFF. CDR3 nucleotides: TGTGCCAGCAGCCGTCGGACTAGCGGGAGGGCCCACACCGGGGAGCTGTTTTTT. V and J are TRBV12-3 or TRBV12-4 and TRBJ2-2; TRBD2 matches at 15 bases. This CDR3 is built from 18 residues. V was clipped by 6 bases and J by 3 bases; unmatched bases: 8.

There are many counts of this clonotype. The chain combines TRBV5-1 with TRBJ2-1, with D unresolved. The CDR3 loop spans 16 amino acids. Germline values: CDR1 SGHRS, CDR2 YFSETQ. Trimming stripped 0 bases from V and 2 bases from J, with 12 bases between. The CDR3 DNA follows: TGCGCCAGCAGCTTGGTAGCAGGAACGACCTACAATGAGCAGTTCTTC. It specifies CASSLVAGTTYNEQFF.

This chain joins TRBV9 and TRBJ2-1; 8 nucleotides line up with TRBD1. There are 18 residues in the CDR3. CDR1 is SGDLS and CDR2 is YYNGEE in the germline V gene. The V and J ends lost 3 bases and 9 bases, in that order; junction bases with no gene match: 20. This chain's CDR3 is CASSAHLRGRSSAGEQFF. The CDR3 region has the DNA TGTGCCAGCAGCGCTCACCTCAGGGGGCGCAGTTCAGCCGGTGAGCAGTTCTTC.

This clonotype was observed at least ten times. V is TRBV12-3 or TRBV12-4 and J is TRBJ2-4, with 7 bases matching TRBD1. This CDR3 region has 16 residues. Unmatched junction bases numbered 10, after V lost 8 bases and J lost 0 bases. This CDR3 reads CASGSTGVIAKNIQYF. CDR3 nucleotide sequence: TGTGCCAGCGGGTCAACAGGGGTTATAGCCAAAAACATTCAGTACTTC.

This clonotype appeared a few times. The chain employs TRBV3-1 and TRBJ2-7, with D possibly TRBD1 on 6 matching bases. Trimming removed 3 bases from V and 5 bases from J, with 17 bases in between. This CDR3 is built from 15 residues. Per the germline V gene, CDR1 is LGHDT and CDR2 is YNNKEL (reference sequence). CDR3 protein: CASSHSQGRRDEQYF. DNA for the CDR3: TGTGCCAGCAGCCACTCCCAGGGGCGGAGAGACGAGCAGTACTTC.

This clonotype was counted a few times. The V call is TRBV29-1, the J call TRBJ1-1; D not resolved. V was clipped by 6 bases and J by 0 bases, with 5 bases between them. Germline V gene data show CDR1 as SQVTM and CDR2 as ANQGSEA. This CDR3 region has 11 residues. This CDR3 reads CSVILNTEAFF. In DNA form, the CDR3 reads TGCAGCGTGATCTTGAACACTGAAGCTTTCTTT.

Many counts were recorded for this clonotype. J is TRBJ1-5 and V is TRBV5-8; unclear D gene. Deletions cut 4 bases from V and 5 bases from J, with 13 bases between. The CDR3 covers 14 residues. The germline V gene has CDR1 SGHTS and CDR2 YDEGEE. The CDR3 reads CASSRTEPDQPQHF. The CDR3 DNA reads TGTGCCAGCAGCCGGACGGAACCCGATCAGCCCCAGCATTTT.

CDR3 loop: CASSGDRNYEQYF. The CDR3 DNA sequence: TGTGCCAGCTCGGGGGACAGAAACTACGAGCAGTACTTC. The chain recombines TRBV12-3 or TRBV12-4 with TRBJ2-7; D is possibly TRBD1 (7 bases). V was pared by 8 bases and J by 3 bases, with 14 bases between. The CDR3 covers 13 residues.

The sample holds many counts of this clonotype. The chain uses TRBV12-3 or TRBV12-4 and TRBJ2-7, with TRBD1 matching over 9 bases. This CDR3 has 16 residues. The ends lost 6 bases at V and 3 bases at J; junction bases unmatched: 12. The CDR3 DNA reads TGTGCCAGCAGCCTAAGAAACAGGGGGCTTCTCTACGAGCAGTACTTC. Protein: CASSLRNRGLLYEQYF.

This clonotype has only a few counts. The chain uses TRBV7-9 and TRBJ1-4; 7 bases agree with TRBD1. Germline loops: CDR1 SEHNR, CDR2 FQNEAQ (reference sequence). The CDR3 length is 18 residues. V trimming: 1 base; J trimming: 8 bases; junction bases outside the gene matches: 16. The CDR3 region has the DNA TGTGCCAGCAGCTTAGGAGTTATCGGCGGGACAGACCCAGAAAAACTGTTTTTT. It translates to CASSLGVIGGTDPEKLFF.

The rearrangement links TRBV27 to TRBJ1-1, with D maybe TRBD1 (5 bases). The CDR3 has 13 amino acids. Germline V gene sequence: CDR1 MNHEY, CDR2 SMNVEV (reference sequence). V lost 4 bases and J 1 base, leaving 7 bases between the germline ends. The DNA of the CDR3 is TGTGCCAGCAGTTATACAGGGAACACTGAAGCTTTCTTT. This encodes CASSYTGNTEAFF.

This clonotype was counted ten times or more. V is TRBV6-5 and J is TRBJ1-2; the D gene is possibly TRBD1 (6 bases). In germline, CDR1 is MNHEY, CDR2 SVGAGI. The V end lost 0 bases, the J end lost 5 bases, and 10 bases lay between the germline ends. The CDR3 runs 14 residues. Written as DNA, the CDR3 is TGTGCCAGCAGTTACTCGAGTACAGGGTATGGCTACACCTTC. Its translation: CASSYSSTGYGYTF.

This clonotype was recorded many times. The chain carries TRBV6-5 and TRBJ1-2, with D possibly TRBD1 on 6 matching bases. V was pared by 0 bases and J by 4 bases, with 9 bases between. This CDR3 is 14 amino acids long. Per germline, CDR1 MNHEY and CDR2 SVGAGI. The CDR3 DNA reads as TGTGCCAGCAGTTACTCGAAAGGGGGCTATGGCTACACCTTC. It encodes CASSYSKGGYGYTF.